This T cell receptor (beta chain) was captured by sequencing in a study of immune evolution from preneoplasia to lung adenocarcinoma. Findings and limits, study-wide: Normal lung had the highest top T cell clone frequencies. Later-stage lesions appeared to have more T cells, more diversity, less clonality.

Sequencing used immunoSEQ multiplex PCR; TCRdb keeps in-frame clones, though not all of them. Of approximately 5,100 clones in the sample, over 65% are singletons; the top ten hold roughly 8.6%. Resections took place in Japan or China from about 2014 to 2018. H&E slides confirmed each diagnosis, reviewed by two pathologists independently. The V gene end was trimmed by 5 bases and the J gene end by 5 bases; junction bases not matched to a gene: 5. Germline CDR1 is SEHNR and CDR2 is FQNEAQ (reference sequence). This CDR3 contains 13 residues. This clone was picked up a small number of times. Antigen unknown.

This sequence joins TRBV7-9 and TRBJ2-5; 7 bases agree with TRBD1. The material sequenced was FFPE adjacent normal lung tissue. The TCR originated in a person between 55 and 80 years old with lung adenocarcinoma. The DNA for the CDR3 is TGTGCCAGCAGCCAGGGGGTCGGGGAGACCCAGTACTTC. Residues: CASSQGVGETQYF.